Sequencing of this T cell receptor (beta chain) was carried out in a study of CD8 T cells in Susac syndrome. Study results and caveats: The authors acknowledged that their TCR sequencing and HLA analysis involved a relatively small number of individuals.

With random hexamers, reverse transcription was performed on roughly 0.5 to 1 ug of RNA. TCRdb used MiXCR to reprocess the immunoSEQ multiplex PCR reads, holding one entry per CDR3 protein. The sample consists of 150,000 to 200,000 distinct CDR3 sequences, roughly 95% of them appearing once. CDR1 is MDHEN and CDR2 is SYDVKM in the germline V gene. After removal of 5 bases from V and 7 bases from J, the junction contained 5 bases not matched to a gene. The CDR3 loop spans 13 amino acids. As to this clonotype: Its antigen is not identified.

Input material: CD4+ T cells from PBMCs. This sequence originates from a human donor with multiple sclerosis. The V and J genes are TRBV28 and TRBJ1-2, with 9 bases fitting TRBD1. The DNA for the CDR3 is TGTGCCAGCAGTCCAGGGGACAGGGCTGGCTACACCTTC. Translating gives CASSPGDRAGYTF.